This T cell receptor (beta chain) appears in the sequencing data of a study of blood T cell repertoires in COVID-19. The method was immunoSEQ multiplex PCR; TCRdb's version includes in-frame clones alone and lacks a portion of them. The table lists about 410,000 clones, 75% to 90% of them singletons, with about 1.6% in the top ten. CDR1 SEHNR and CDR2 FQNEAQ come from the germline V gene (reference sequence). V gave up 1 base and J gave up 2 bases; unmatched junction bases: 6. This CDR3 spans 17 amino acids. The J gene is TRBJ2-5, the V gene TRBV7-9; 11 positions match TRBD1. The receptor's source is a woman in her thirties or forties with COVID-19, enrolled during active disease. What was sequenced was peripheral blood. The CDR3 region has the DNA TGTGCCAGCAGCTTAGTCCCTGGACAGGGGGCTCAAGAGACCCAGTACTTC. It specifies CASSLVPGQGAQETQYF.